A single sample gave rise to the 16 T cell receptor beta chains below, sequenced in a study of cytomegalovirus exposure and HLA in healthy donors. It was with 60 Vbeta and 13 Jbeta primers that the PCR ran. The method was immunoSEQ multiplex PCR; TCRdb's version includes in-frame clones alone and lacks a portion of them. The sample holds around 270,000 clones, about 80% seen once. The specimen sequenced was PBMCs. All receptors derive from a girl aged 2-10 years in good health and CMV-seronegative.

The genes are TRBV9 and TRBJ1-1, with D possibly TRBD1 on 5 matching bases. The CDR3 is 15 amino acids. V lost 2 bases and J 4 bases, leaving 15 bases between the germline ends. Germline CDR1 is SGDLS and CDR2 is YYNGEE. In DNA, the CDR3 is TGTGCCAGCAGCGTTTTTCAGGGTAGCGGCACTGAAGCTTTCTTT. Its protein is CASSVFQGSGTEAFF.

The chain couples TRBV7-8 to TRBJ1-5, with D perhaps TRBD1 (6 bases). The CDR3 extends over 15 amino acids. V was pared by 1 base and J by 2 bases, with 9 bases between. Germline values: CDR1 SGHVS, CDR2 FQNEAQ. The CDR3 DNA reads TGTGCCAGCAGCTTAGTTTCAGGGGGCAATCAGCCCCAGCATTTT. Protein product: CASSLVSGGNQPQHF.

The chain carries TRBV28 and TRBJ2-5; 12 nucleotides align to TRBD1. In germline, CDR1 is MDHEN, CDR2 SYDVKM. Losses at the gene ends were 7 bases for V and 9 bases for J; bases not matched to a gene: 18. The CDR3 sequence is 17 residues long. The CDR3 loop reads CASIPLRDRGRGKAQYF. Written as DNA, the CDR3 is TGTGCCAGCATACCCCTTCGGGACAGGGGGCGGGGGAAGGCCCAGTACTTC.

The chain has TRBV4-1 and TRBJ1-2; D unresolved. The CDR3 totals 13 residues. Germline CDR1 MGHRA, CDR2 YSYEKL. V dropped 0 bases and J dropped 4 bases, with 6 bases sitting between them. The CDR3 spells CASSQDVPYGYTF. The DNA for the CDR3 is TGCGCCAGCAGCCAAGACGTTCCCTATGGCTACACCTTC.

This chain links TRBV6-1 with TRBJ2-5, with 10 positions matching TRBD1. The J call is doubtful: the DNA matches TRBJ2-7 better. The germline gives CDR1 MNHNS, CDR2 SASEGT. The CDR3 totals 16 residues. The CDR3: CASSEAGQGISYEQYF. CDR3 coding DNA: TGTGCCAGCAGTGAAGCGGGACAGGGGATCTCCTACGAGCAGTACTTC.

The chain has TRBV29-1 and TRBJ2-5, with D possibly being TRBD2 (6 bases). The end of the DNA fits TRBJ2-7 better, so the J call may be wrong. This CDR3 comprises 15 residues. CDR1 is SQVTM and CDR2 is ANQGSEA in the germline V gene. The CDR3, as DNA: TGCAGCGTTGTGCGGGGAGGAAGAAGCTCCTACGAGCAGTACTTC. Translation: CSVVRGGRSSYEQYF.

DNA of the CDR3: TGTGCCAGCAGCTTAGGCCTGGCCTGGAATGAGCAGTTCTTC. Translation gives CASSLGLAWNEQFF. The genes are TRBV13 and TRBJ2-1, with D hard to call. The CDR3 has 14 residues. The V gene lost 0 bases and the J gene lost 7 bases, with 10 bases spanning the gap. The germline V gene encodes CDR1 PRHDT and CDR2 FYEKMQ (reference sequence).

This clone was picked up a small number of times. CDR3 sequence: CASSLERGVRTEAFF. For the CDR3, the DNA is TGCGCCAGCAGCTTGGAGCGGGGTGTCCGGACTGAAGCTTTCTTT. V and J are TRBV5-1 and TRBJ1-1, with unresolved D. V lost 0 bases and J lost 5, with 14 bases in between. The CDR3 contains 15 residues. Germline V gives CDR1 SGHRS, CDR2 YFSETQ.

This rearrangement joins TRBV27 to TRBJ2-1; TRBD2 agrees at 7 bases. The CDR3 has 13 residues. After removal of 8 bases from V and 7 bases from J, the junction contained 8 bases not matched to a gene. Germline V lookup: CDR1 MNHEY, CDR2 SMNVEV (reference sequence). In DNA form, the CDR3 reads TGTGCCAGCGGGGAGGGAAGACGGAATGAGCAGTTCTTC. It specifies CASGEGRRNEQFF.

The rearrangement uses TRBV18 and TRBJ2-2, with a possible D match to TRBD1 (5 bases). Per the germline V gene, CDR1 is KGHSH and CDR2 is LQKENI. V lost 3 bases and J lost 3, with 8 bases in between. This CDR3 contains 14 residues. For the CDR3, the DNA is TGTGCCAGCTCACCGACAGACTACACCGGGGAGCTGTTTTTT. It encodes CASSPTDYTGELFF.

The J gene is TRBJ2-4, the V gene TRBV28, with a tentative D call TRBD2 (5 bases). Germline assignment: CDR1 MDHEN and CDR2 SYDVKM. The CDR3 contains 16 residues. The germline V and J ends were trimmed by 3 bases and 6 bases, with 18 bases remaining between them. CDR3 nucleotides: TGTGCCAGCAGTTTTACCGGTCTAGCTTCGAGAAACATTCAGTACTTC. It is translated as CASSFTGLASRNIQYF.

This clone has a single count. The chain couples TRBV30 to TRBJ2-1; tentative D call: TRBD2 (5 bases). The V gene's germline CDR1 is GTSNPN and CDR2 SVGIG (reference sequence). This CDR3 contains 11 residues. V lost 2 bases and J 10 bases, leaving 9 bases between the germline ends. The CDR3 loop reads CAWSFGVEQFF. The CDR3 DNA follows: TGTGCCTGGAGTTTCGGGGTAGAGCAGTTCTTC.

This clone was observed a single time. The chain is built from TRBV2 and TRBJ1-2; the D is unclear. The CDR3 runs 11 residues. Per the germline V gene, CDR1 is SNHLY and CDR2 is FYNNEI. V was trimmed by 3 bases and J by 13 bases, leaving 12 bases between them. CDR3 protein: CASSERSESTF. DNA of the CDR3: TGTGCCAGCAGTGAGAGGTCCGAGTCCACCTTC.

This chain links TRBV11-3 with TRBJ2-1; D is perhaps TRBD2 (5 bases). Trimming took off 2 bases at V and 8 bases at J, with 16 bases between the two ends. This CDR3 comprises 15 residues. Germline CDR1 reads SGHNT; CDR2 reads YENEEA. The CDR3 nucleotides read TGTGCCAGCAGCTTAAGGAGCGGCCAGCTGGATGAGCAGTTCTTC. Translating it yields CASSLRSGQLDEQFF.

V usage is TRBV28 and J usage is TRBJ1-1, with D tentatively TRBD1 (5 bases). Germline CDR1 and CDR2: MDHEN and SYDVKM. Trimming shortened V by 3 bases and J by 6 bases, and 11 bases separated the two germline ends. The CDR3 runs 13 residues. The CDR3 nucleotides are TGTGCCAGCAGTTTCCCCCAGGGATCTGAAGCTTTCTTT. Translating gives CASSFPQGSEAFF.

V and J are TRBV4-1 and TRBJ1-5; no definite D call. Trimming pared 5 bases from V and 4 bases from J, leaving 12 bases between. Germline V gives CDR1 MGHRA, CDR2 YSYEKL. The CDR3 totals 14 residues. In DNA form, the CDR3 reads TGCGCCAGCAGCTCCGTCGACTGGAATCAGCCCCAGCATTTT. Its translation: CASSSVDWNQPQHF.